A single sample is the source of the 5 T cell receptor beta chains below, sequenced in a study of T cell repertoires in cytomegalovirus infection. TCRdb ran MiXCR on the reads and lists one entry per CDR3 protein. The sample has 250,000 to 300,000 distinct CDR3 sequences; roughly a quarter are singletons. Sequenced: PBMCs. The receptors were sampled from a human donor in good health (CMV status not recorded). Some clones in this sample may be carry-over from other donors' samples.

At least ten counts were recorded for this clonotype. This rearrangement joins TRBV7-2 to TRBJ2-7; possible D gene TRBD1, 5 bases. Trimming took off 1 base at V and 2 bases at J, with 9 bases between the two ends. The CDR3 extends over 14 amino acids. The germline gives CDR1 SGHTA, CDR2 FQGNSA. CDR3 nucleotides: TGTGCCAGCAGCTTAGACAGGACCGCCTACGAGCAGTACTTC. This gives the protein CASSLDRTAYEQYF.

This clonotype was observed many times. The chain joins TRBV7-2 to TRBJ2-5, with 10 bases that match TRBD2. The CDR3 totals 15 residues. The V segment lost 2 bases and the J segment 5 bases; nucleotides outside the gene matches: 5. Germline V gene lookup returns CDR1 SGHTA and CDR2 FQGNSA. CDR3 coding DNA: TGTGCCAGCAGCTTAAGGACTAGCGGTGGGGAGACCCAGTACTTC. It encodes CASSLRTSGGETQYF. The full variable domain, its missing parts supplied by reference TRBV7-2 and TRBJ2-5, is GAGVSQSPSNKVTEKGKDVELRCDPISGHTALYWYRQSLGQGLEFLIYFQGNSAPDKSGLPSDRFSAERTGGSVSTLTIQRTQQEDSAVYLCASSLRTSGGETQYFGPGTRLLVL.

This clonotype was seen more than once but under ten times. J is TRBJ2-4 and V is TRBV19; D might be TRBD1 or TRBD2, each matching 7 bases. CDR1 is LNHDA and CDR2 is SQIVND in the germline V gene (reference sequence). This CDR3 is built from 15 residues. Trimming shortened V by 5 bases and J by 7 bases, and 18 bases separated the two germline ends. CDR3: CASSRGDSLGNIQYF. The CDR3 nucleotides read TGTGCCAGTAGTCGGGGGGACAGCCTGGGGAACATTCAGTACTTC.

This chain uses TRBV3-1 with TRBJ2-7; no definite D call. V was trimmed by 1 base and J by 6 bases, leaving 13 bases between them. The CDR3 runs to 14 residues. Germline lookup yields CDR1 LGHDT and CDR2 YNNKEL (reference sequence). CDR3 in DNA: TGTGCCAGCAGCCAAGCTCGGAAAGCAGGCGAGCAGTACTTC. Its translation is CASSQARKAGEQYF.

This clonotype was recorded at least ten times. For the CDR3, the DNA is TGTGCCAGCAGCTTAGTTCAGGGGCAGTATGGCTACACCTTC. This sequence encodes CASSLVQGQYGYTF. The chain links TRBV7-2 to TRBJ1-2; D is possibly TRBD1 (6 bases). CDR3 length equals 14 residues. With 1 base removed from V and 5 bases from J, the gap between germline ends came to 11 bases. CDR1 and CDR2 from the germline V gene are SGHTA and FQGNSA.